The next 20 T cell receptor beta chains were all read from a single sample in a study of cytomegalovirus exposure and HLA in healthy donors. PCR involved 60 Vbeta and 13 Jbeta primers. TCRdb's table, derived via immunoSEQ multiplex PCR, lists solely in-frame clones and lacks some. The sample contains under 150,000 clones, roughly 80% of which appear only once. Sequenced input: PBMCs. These receptors were obtained from a boy younger than 18 in good health and CMV-seronegative.

This chain uses TRBV18 with TRBJ1-1; TRBD1 agrees at 9 bases. V was pared by 3 bases and J by 0 bases, with 5 bases of the junction left unmatched. Looked up from germline, CDR1 is KGHSH and CDR2 is LQKENI. The CDR3 is made up of 16 amino acids. The CDR3 here is CASSPRDRALNTEAFF. CDR3 DNA sequence: TGTGCCAGCTCACCGCGGGACAGGGCATTGAACACTGAAGCTTTCTTT.

The gene calls are TRBV27 and TRBJ1-2; TRBD1 aligns across 11 bases. The CDR3 sequence is 16 residues long. Trimming at V came to 2 bases and at J to 4 bases, leaving 6 bases not matched to a gene. CDR1 and CDR2 from the germline V gene are MNHEY and SMNVEV (reference sequence). CDR3 nucleotides: TGTGCCAGCAGTTTAGCTACCGGGACAGGGGGCTATGGCTACACCTTC. It is translated as CASSLATGTGGYGYTF.

The chain combines TRBV7-2 with TRBJ2-5; 10 nucleotides align to TRBD2. There are 15 residues in the CDR3. Germline loops: CDR1 SGHTA, CDR2 FQGNSA. V dropped 0 bases and J dropped 3; count of bases not matched to a gene: 1. DNA of the CDR3: TGTGCCAGCAGCTTAGCTGGACTAGCGGAAGAGACCCAGTACTTC. This gives the protein CASSLAGLAEETQYF.

Only a few counts were recorded for this clone. J is TRBJ1-1 and V is TRBV6-6, with 8 bases fitting TRBD1. CDR1 is MNHNY, CDR2 SVGAGI, per germline (reference sequence). The CDR3 spans 14 residues. The V and J ends lost 2 bases and 6 bases, in that order; junction bases with no gene match: 5. The CDR3 DNA sequence: TGTGCCAGCAGTTACCCCGGACAGGGACCTGAAGCTTTCTTT. Its translation: CASSYPGQGPEAFF.

This clone was observed a few times. The chain carries TRBV5-1 and TRBJ1-2, with TRBD1 as a possible D gene (5 bases). The CDR3 loop spans 14 amino acids. V lost 0 bases, J lost 5 bases, and 11 bases lay in between. Germline values: CDR1 SGHRS, CDR2 YFSETQ. As DNA, the CDR3 is TGCGCCAGCAGCTTGGGACAGAACCTATATGGCTACACCTTC. Translation: CASSLGQNLYGYTF.

The rearrangement uses TRBV10-3 and TRBJ2-1; a weak D match, TRBD2 (6 bases). This CDR3 is built from 13 residues. Germline V gene sequence: CDR1 ENHRY, CDR2 SYGVKD. The V gene lost 4 bases and the J gene lost 6 bases, with 10 bases spanning the gap. Written as DNA, the CDR3 is TGTGCCATCAGTGGGGGACTCTCCAATGAGCAGTTCTTC. It encodes CAISGGLSNEQFF.

The chain recombines TRBV4-1 with TRBJ1-4; the D gene is possibly TRBD1 (6 bases). Germline CDR1 and CDR2: MGHRA and YSYEKL. Between the trimmed V and J ends, which lost 0 bases and 4 bases, there was a span of 12 bases. CDR3 length equals 16 residues. CDR3 in amino acids: CASSQDGGQLNEKLFF. The CDR3 bases are TGCGCCAGCAGCCAAGATGGGGGCCAACTTAATGAAAAACTGTTTTTT.

V usage is TRBV11-2 and J usage is TRBJ2-3, with 8 positions matching TRBD2. CDR3 length: 17 amino acids. V lost 4 bases to trimming and J lost 0 bases; unmatched junction nucleotides: 9. Germline V gives CDR1 SGHAT, CDR2 FQNNGV. The CDR3 spells CASSYLRGGRSTDTQYF. In DNA form, the CDR3 reads TGTGCCAGCAGCTACCTTCGGGGGGGGAGAAGCACAGATACGCAGTATTTT.

This chain links TRBV13 with TRBJ2-3; 7 nucleotides agree with TRBD2. Germline V gene sequence: CDR1 PRHDT, CDR2 FYEKMQ (reference sequence). The CDR3 runs 17 residues. The trim removed 5 bases at V and 7 bases at J, leaving 18 bases unmatched. The CDR3 nucleotides read TGTGCCAGCAGCCCTCCCGAGGGCGGGAGTCGGGGAAATACGCAGTATTTT. It specifies CASSPPEGGSRGNTQYF.

This clone was counted once. The chain links TRBV29-1 to TRBJ2-5; 8 bases agree with TRBD1. The CDR3 contains 17 residues. The germline V gene has CDR1 SQVTM and CDR2 ANQGSEA. The V gene end was trimmed by 0 bases and the J gene end by 1 base; junction bases not matched to a gene: 10. This CDR3 is CSVEESRQGTSQETQYF. Here the CDR3 DNA reads TGCAGCGTTGAAGAATCTCGACAGGGGACGAGCCAAGAGACCCAGTACTTC.

The genes are TRBV4-1 and TRBJ1-2; D is ambiguous. The CDR3 totals 13 residues. Germline CDR1 reads MGHRA; CDR2 reads YSYEKL. V dropped 3 bases and J dropped 1 base, with 6 bases sitting between them. CDR3 amino acids: CASSQGLNYGYTF. The DNA for the CDR3 is TGCGCCAGCAGCCAGGGCCTTAACTATGGCTACACCTTC.

The V gene is TRBV27, the J gene TRBJ1-5; 9 nucleotides line up with TRBD1. The germline V gene encodes CDR1 MNHEY and CDR2 SMNVEV (reference sequence). The CDR3 consists of 15 residues. V was pared by 2 bases and J by 4 bases, with 3 bases of the junction left unmatched. This chain's CDR3 is CASSLGTGSNQPQHF. The CDR3, as DNA: TGTGCCAGCAGTTTAGGGACAGGGAGTAATCAGCCCCAGCATTTT.

The rearrangement links TRBV6-5 to TRBJ1-1, with D possibly being TRBD1 (5 bases). V was trimmed by 4 bases and J by 7 bases, leaving 7 bases between them. The CDR3 covers 11 residues. CDR1 is MNHEY and CDR2 is SVGAGI in the germline V gene. The CDR3 region is CASSWGGEAFF. The CDR3 DNA reads as TGTGCCAGCAGTTGGGGGGGTGAAGCTTTCTTT.

This clone occurred a few times. The chain combines TRBV15 with TRBJ2-1, with TRBD2 matching 8 bases. V was pared by 5 bases and J by 6 bases, with 9 bases of the junction left unmatched. CDR1 and CDR2 (germline): LNHNV, YYDKDF (reference sequence). This CDR3 spans 15 amino acids. CDR3 DNA sequence: TGTGCCACCAGCCCGGGGGGGCAGGTATCCAATGAGCAGTTCTTC. Translation gives CATSPGGQVSNEQFF.

The J gene is TRBJ2-6, the V gene TRBV5-1; 10 positions agree with TRBD1. CDR3 size: 18 residues. Germline V lookup: CDR1 SGHRS, CDR2 YFSETQ. Germline trimming cut 3 bases from V and 2 bases from J; bases unmatched to any gene: 8. The CDR3, as DNA: TGCGCCAGCAGCTATGGGACAGGGGAAGGAACTGGGGCCAACGTCCTGACTTTC. It translates to CASSYGTGEGTGANVLTF.

This clone was counted a few times. The chain couples TRBV29-1 to TRBJ2-5; 7 nucleotides agree with TRBD1. Germline CDR1 and CDR2: SQVTM and ANQGSEA. The length of the CDR3 is 13 residues. V shed 3 bases and J 2 bases; nucleotides not matched to a gene: 3. The CDR3 loop is CSVDPRGQETQYF. The CDR3 DNA follows: TGCAGCGTTGACCCCAGGGGGCAAGAGACCCAGTACTTC.

The genes are TRBV6-1 and TRBJ1-5; D gene ambiguous. With 1 base removed from V and 6 bases from J, the gap between germline ends came to 10 bases. CDR3 size: 14 residues. Germline loops: CDR1 MNHNS, CDR2 SASEGT. This chain's CDR3 is CASSEERDIQPQHF. For the CDR3, the DNA is TGTGCCAGCAGTGAAGAACGGGATATTCAGCCCCAGCATTTT.

The V call is TRBV5-4, the J call TRBJ2-4; 8 bases align to TRBD2. CDR3 length: 14 residues. The J segment lost 8 bases and the V segment lost 0 bases, leaving 4 bases of the junction unmatched. In germline, CDR1 is SGHNT, CDR2 YYREEE (reference sequence). Here the CDR3 reads CASSLELAEDIQYF. As DNA, the CDR3 is TGTGCCAGCAGCTTGGAACTAGCGGAGGACATTCAGTACTTC.

The V and J genes are TRBV25-1 and TRBJ1-2, with 7 bases matching TRBD1. The length of the CDR3 is 12 residues. Germline CDR1 reads MGHDK; CDR2 reads SYGVNS. Trimming cost V 4 bases and J 8 bases; bases outside gene matches: 4. The CDR3 sequence: CASSGGQRGYTF. CDR3 nucleotide sequence: TGTGCCAGCAGTGGGGGACAGAGAGGCTACACCTTC.

The chain recombines TRBV7-2 with TRBJ2-7, with 7 positions matching TRBD2. This CDR3 spans 18 amino acids. CDR1 is SGHTA and CDR2 is FQGNSA in the germline V gene. The V and J ends lost 1 base and 4 bases, in that order; junction bases with no gene match: 16. CDR3 sequence reads: CASSLDMGGAGIGYEQYF. CDR3 nucleotide sequence: TGTGCCAGCAGCTTAGATATGGGGGGAGCGGGAATAGGATACGAGCAGTACTTC. The whole variable domain, remainder taken from reference TRBV7-2 and TRBJ2-7, is GAGVSQSPSNKVTEKGKDVELRCDPISGHTALYWYRQSLGQGLEFLIYFQGNSAPDKSGLPSDRFSAERTGGSVSTLTIQRTQQEDSAVYLCASSLDMGGAGIGYEQYFGPGTRLTVT.